A single sample gave rise to the 31 T cell receptor beta chains below, sequenced in a study of human T cells and chemical hapten exposure. This sample's time point: pre-sensitization, week 0. Treatment of the sample: therapeutic diphenylcyclopropenone sensitization with weekly scalp DPC. TCRdb recomputed calls from the RACE reads with MiXCR, one row per CDR3 protein. The repertoire holds approximately 260,000 distinct CDR3 sequences, roughly 8% seen once, with roughly 1.2% in the top ten. Sample: whole blood, taken in connection with sensitization to the hapten diphenylcyclopropenone (DPC). These receptors came from a man aged 18-30 years with alopecia areata. Some clones in this sample may be carry-over from other donors' samples.

The rearrangement links TRBV12-3 or TRBV12-4 to TRBJ2-7; D perhaps matches TRBD1 (5 bases). Deletions cut 6 bases from V and 5 bases from J, with 14 bases between. This CDR3 is 13 amino acids long. CDR3 loop: CASSLTVLHEQYF. The DNA of the CDR3 is TGTGCCAGCAGCCTGACAGTCCTCCACGAGCAGTACTTC.

The V and J genes are TRBV5-1 and TRBJ1-6; unclear D gene. The CDR3 totals 15 residues. V was cut by 4 bases and J by 7 bases, with 15 bases left in between. Looked up from germline, CDR1 is SGHRS and CDR2 is YFSETQ. The CDR3: CASSPPGRQNSPLHF. The DNA of the CDR3 is TGCGCCAGCAGCCCCCCCGGACGGCAGAATTCACCCCTCCACTTT.

The chain links TRBV7-7 to TRBJ2-7; D not certain. This CDR3 comprises 14 residues. The germline CDR1 and CDR2 sequences are SSHAT and FNYEAQ (reference sequence). Trimming cost V 0 bases and J 4 bases, with 10 bases left between them. This CDR3 reads CASSLAKNFYEQYV. The CDR3 bases are TGTGCCAGCAGCTTAGCGAAAAATTTTTACGAGCAGTACGTC.

A few counts support this clonotype. The rearrangement joins TRBV4-2 to TRBJ2-5, with TRBD2 matching 7 bases. From germline, CDR1 is LGHNA and CDR2 YNFKEQ. The CDR3 consists of 15 residues. J lost 4 bases, V lost 4 bases, and 9 bases had no gene match. CDR3 nucleotides: TGTGCCAGCAGCCCCTTTGGCAGGGAGGGAGAGACCCAGTACTTC. It yields the protein CASSPFGREGETQYF.

In this sample, this clonotype turned up many times. The V and J genes are TRBV28 and TRBJ2-1; unclear D gene. The V gene's germline CDR1 is MDHEN and CDR2 SYDVKM. CDR3 length: 13 residues. With 4 bases removed from V and 2 bases from J, the gap between germline ends came to 6 bases. The CDR3 loop is CASSWIAYNEQFF. The CDR3 DNA reads TGTGCCAGCAGTTGGATCGCCTACAATGAGCAGTTCTTC.

CDR3 sequence reads: CGGGGISNSPLHF. Written as DNA, the CDR3 is TGCGGTGGAGGGGGCATCTCTAATTCACCCCTCCACTTT. The chain recombines TRBV20-1 with TRBJ1-6, with 7 bases that match TRBD1. Germline assignment: CDR1 DFQATT and CDR2 SNEGSKA (reference sequence). This CDR3 is 13 amino acids long.

This clonotype was counted only a few times. The chain combines TRBV12-3 or TRBV12-4 with TRBJ1-2, with D possibly being TRBD1 (5 bases). The CDR3 runs 17 residues. The germline V and J ends were trimmed by 5 bases and 3 bases, with 22 bases remaining between them. CDR3 DNA sequence: TGTGCCAGCAGTATACATAGGGGTCACCCTTCAGACTATGGCTACACCTTC. This translates into CASSIHRGHPSDYGYTF.

The chain employs TRBV7-9 and TRBJ1-3; D ambiguous. Per germline, CDR1 SEHNR and CDR2 FQNEAQ (reference sequence). The V and J ends lost 2 bases and 3 bases respectively, with 11 bases between them. The CDR3 totals 15 residues. CDR3 DNA: TGTGCCAGCAGCTTAACCGGTGAACGTGGAAACACCATATATTTT. Translated, it gives CASSLTGERGNTIYF.

This clonotype was detected many times. This chain uses TRBV28 with TRBJ2-2; 7 nucleotides line up with TRBD2. In germline, CDR1 is MDHEN, CDR2 SYDVKM. V trimming: 11 bases; J trimming: 3 bases; junction bases outside the gene matches: 6. This CDR3 contains 13 residues. CDR3 sequence (DNA): TGTGCCTCATGGGGGGGTCACACCGGGGAGCTGTTTTTT. As protein: CASWGGHTGELFF.

In this sample, this clonotype turned up a few times. In DNA form, the CDR3 reads TGTGCCAGCAGCCATCCCAACTACGAGCAGTACTTC. Protein: CASSHPNYEQYF. This chain connects TRBV12-3 or TRBV12-4 to TRBJ2-7; no firm D call. The CDR3 runs 12 residues. V was cut by 6 bases and J by 3 bases, with 9 bases left in between.

The sample holds many counts of this clonotype. This rearrangement joins TRBV4-3 to TRBJ1-4; 7 bases are shared with TRBD1. The CDR3 runs 16 residues. J lost 6 bases, V lost 1 base, and 8 bases had no gene match. CDR1 and CDR2 (germline): LGHNA, YSLEER. CDR3 in amino acids: CASSQVKGGGYEKLFF. The CDR3 DNA is TGCGCCAGCAGCCAAGTAAAAGGGGGCGGGTATGAAAAACTGTTTTTT.

This clonotype was found a few times. This sequence joins TRBV20-1 and TRBJ1-3; D is unclear. The CDR3 consists of 11 residues. V lost 2 bases and J 3 bases, leaving 2 bases between the germline ends. Germline lookup yields CDR1 DFQATT and CDR2 SNEGSKA (reference sequence). Here the CDR3 reads CSARYGNTIYF. CDR3 DNA: TGCAGTGCTAGATATGGAAACACCATATATTTT.

This clonotype turned up a few times. The genes are TRBV28 and TRBJ1-1; D remains ambiguous. The ends were cut back, 6 bases at V and 7 bases at J, with 18 bases in the middle. The V gene's germline CDR1 is MDHEN and CDR2 SYDVKM. The CDR3 sequence is 14 residues long. The CDR3, as DNA: TGTGCCAGCAGACCGGATCACCGGACCTTTGAAGCTTTCTTT. Its protein product is CASRPDHRTFEAFF.

This clonotype was seen only a few times. The rearrangement joins TRBV7-8 to TRBJ1-1; maybe TRBD1 (5 bases). CDR1 and CDR2 (germline): SGHVS, FQNEAQ. The V and J ends lost 5 bases and 4 bases respectively, with 14 bases between them. The CDR3 loop spans 14 amino acids. CDR3 region: CASSPSGGRTEAFF. The CDR3, as DNA: TGTGCCAGCAGCCCTAGTGGGGGTCGCACTGAAGCTTTCTTT.

The J gene is TRBJ2-7, the V gene TRBV28; possibly TRBD1 for D (6 bases). The V and J ends lost 6 bases and 2 bases respectively, with 20 bases between them. The germline V gene encodes CDR1 MDHEN and CDR2 SYDVKM. This CDR3 spans 16 amino acids. The CDR3 nucleotides are TGTGCCAGCAGCCCACTCGAACGAGGACAGACCTACGAGCAGTACTTC. Protein: CASSPLERGQTYEQYF. The variable domain in full, completed from reference TRBV28 and TRBJ2-7, reads DVKVTQSSRYLVKRTGEKVFLECVQDMDHENMFWYRQDPGLGLRLIYFSYDVKMKEKGDIPEGYSVSREKKERFSLILESASTNQTSMYLCASSPLERGQTYEQYFGPGTRLTVT.

This clonotype was detected only a few times. This sequence joins TRBV3-1 and TRBJ1-1; D is undetermined. Germline V gene sequence: CDR1 LGHDT, CDR2 YNNKEL (reference sequence). The CDR3 loop spans 12 amino acids. Trimming left V 3 bases short and J 7 bases short, with 9 bases between. In DNA form, the CDR3 reads TGTGCCAGCAGCCAGCAAGATATTGAAGCTTTCTTT. As protein: CASSQQDIEAFF.

This clonotype was recorded at least ten times. The V call is TRBV28, the J call TRBJ1-1; TRBD1 agrees at 8 bases. Trimming at V came to 9 bases and at J to 4 bases, leaving 4 bases not matched to a gene. The germline CDR1 and CDR2 sequences are MDHEN and SYDVKM. CDR3 size: 12 residues. CDR3 DNA sequence: TGTGCCAGTTCCGACAGGGGCACTGAAGCTTTCTTT. Translating gives CASSDRGTEAFF.

This clonotype was found a few times. The chain recombines TRBV7-3 with TRBJ2-3; 12 bases are shared with TRBD2. Germline V CDR1 and CDR2: SGHTA, FQGTGA. V shed 8 bases, J shed 4 bases, and the junction held 13 bases outside the gene matches. The CDR3 sequence is 17 residues long. CDR3 residues: CASGRWTSGAYADTQYF. The CDR3, as DNA: TGTGCCAGCGGTAGATGGACTAGCGGGGCGTATGCAGATACGCAGTATTTT.

The chain joins TRBV12-3 or TRBV12-4 to TRBJ2-1, with D tentatively TRBD1 (5 bases). V was shortened by 6 bases and J by 1 base, with 10 bases between the two germline ends. The CDR3 has 14 residues. CDR3 DNA sequence: TGTGCCAGCAGATCAGGGTTTTCCTACAATGAGCAGTTCTTC. Encoded protein: CASRSGFSYNEQFF.

The gene calls are TRBV19 and TRBJ2-5; TRBD1 aligns across 9 bases. This CDR3 spans 15 amino acids. Germline V CDR1 and CDR2: LNHDA, SQIVND (reference sequence). V shed 4 bases and J 1 base; nucleotides not matched to a gene: 4. The CDR3 DNA is TGTGCCAGTAGTACTAACAGGGGGCTCCAAGAGACCCAGTACTTC. It is translated as CASSTNRGLQETQYF.

The chain has TRBV20-1 and TRBJ2-7; 9 nucleotides line up with TRBD2. Germline-derived CDR1 and CDR2 are DFQATT and SNEGSKA (reference sequence). V shed 0 bases and J 6 bases; nucleotides not matched to a gene: 12. The CDR3 is 16 amino acids. The CDR3 coding sequence is TGCAGTGCTAGAGATTCCCTAGCGGGGTTAACCGGCGAGCAGTACGTC. The encoded protein is CSARDSLAGLTGEQYV.

Many counts were recorded for this clonotype. The gene calls are TRBV6-2 or TRBV6-3 and TRBJ2-7, with D perhaps matching TRBD2 (6 bases). CDR1 and CDR2 (germline): MNHEY, SVGEGT. CDR3 size: 12 residues. Trimming took 4 bases from V and 5 from J, leaving 9 bases between them. CDR3 sequence: CASSLGLHEQYV. In nucleotides, the CDR3 is TGTGCCAGCAGTTTGGGACTCCACGAGCAGTACGTC.

This clonotype was recorded many times. The genes are TRBV6-2 or TRBV6-3 and TRBJ1-1; D is undetermined. Germline CDR1 is MNHEY and CDR2 is SVGEGT. This CDR3 spans 14 amino acids. Trimming cost V 6 bases and J 0 bases, with 11 bases left between them. The CDR3 nucleotides are TGTGCCAGCAGGGACTCCACCGTGAACACTGAAGCTTTCTTT. The encoded protein is CASRDSTVNTEAFF.

This clonotype showed up just a few times. The chain links TRBV4-3 to TRBJ1-4, with D perhaps TRBD1 (5 bases). The V end was cut by 2 bases, the J end by 7 bases, with 8 bases between. Germline V CDR1 and CDR2: LGHNA, YSLEER. The CDR3 totals 13 residues. The CDR3 nucleotides are TGCGCCAGCAGCCAAAGGGGCTCTGAAAAACTGTTTTTT. Its protein product is CASSQRGSEKLFF.

The chain has TRBV20-1 and TRBJ2-7; 9 positions agree with TRBD2. Germline V gene data show CDR1 as DFQATT and CDR2 as SNEGSKA (reference sequence). V was clipped by 5 bases and J by 2 bases; unmatched bases: 7. There are 14 residues in the CDR3. In DNA, the CDR3 is TGCAGTGCTCTACCGGCGGGGGGGCCCTACGAGCAGTACTTC. Translated: CSALPAGGPYEQYF.

This clonotype was seen many times. The chain uses TRBV5-6 and TRBJ1-1; tentative D call: TRBD1 (5 bases). Trimming shortened V by 0 bases and J by 3 bases, and 6 bases separated the two germline ends. Germline V gene lookup returns CDR1 SGHDT and CDR2 YYEEEE. The CDR3 totals 13 residues. The CDR3: CASSLGGDTEAFF. In DNA, the CDR3 is TGTGCCAGCAGCTTGGGAGGGGACACTGAAGCTTTCTTT.

In its sample, this clonotype was seen many times. The chain employs TRBV4-3 and TRBJ1-1, with 8 bases that match TRBD1. CDR1 and CDR2 (germline): LGHNA, YSLEER. V gave up 1 base and J gave up 1 base; unmatched junction bases: 2. CDR3 size: 15 residues. The CDR3 here is CASSQVTGENTEAFF. The DNA for the CDR3 is TGCGCCAGCAGCCAAGTGACAGGGGAGAACACTGAAGCTTTCTTT.

This CDR3 reads CASSQDLGFTNEKLFF. CDR3 in DNA: TGTGCCAGCAGCCAAGATCTGGGATTCACTAATGAAAAACTGTTTTTT. V gene TRBV3-1 combines with J gene TRBJ1-4; the D is unclear. Germline V CDR1 and CDR2: LGHDT, YNNKEL (reference sequence). This CDR3 is built from 16 residues. V lost 0 bases to trimming and J lost 2 bases, with 10 bases between them. Supplemented by reference TRBV3-1 and TRBJ1-4, the full variable domain reads DTAVSQTPKYLVTQMGNDKSIKCEQNLGHDTMYWYKQDSKKFLKIMFSYNNKELIINETVPNRFSPKSPDKAHLNLHINSLELGDSAVYFCASSQDLGFTNEKLFFGSGTQLSVL.

This clonotype was recorded many times. V usage is TRBV5-1 and J usage is TRBJ2-3; no clear D gene. The CDR3 runs to 11 residues. From germline, CDR1 is SGHRS and CDR2 YFSETQ. V gave up 4 bases and J gave up 4 bases, with 4 bases separating them. The CDR3 region is CASSIADTQYF. For the CDR3, the DNA is TGCGCCAGCAGCATTGCAGATACGCAGTATTTT.

Details on this clonotype: A junction end diverges from the germline sequence, so it may reflect a read error. V gene TRBV2 combines with J gene TRBJ1-2; possibly TRBD1 for D (5 bases). In germline, CDR1 is SNHLY, CDR2 FYNNEI. This CDR3 region has 14 residues. The CDR3 spells CASRADGWGYGHTF. The CDR3 DNA sequence: TGTGCCAGCAGGGCAGACGGATGGGGCTATGGCCACACCTTC.

This clonotype occurred a few times. V and J are TRBV7-3 and TRBJ2-1; possibly TRBD1 or TRBD2 for D (5 bases each). The CDR3 loop spans 16 amino acids. Germline CDR1 and CDR2: SGHTA and FQGTGA. Trimming stripped 5 bases from V and 2 bases from J, with 16 bases between. The DNA of the CDR3 is TGTGCCAGCAGCCCCCGGGACGGATTCCCCTACAATGAGCAGTTCTTC. Translation: CASSPRDGFPYNEQFF.